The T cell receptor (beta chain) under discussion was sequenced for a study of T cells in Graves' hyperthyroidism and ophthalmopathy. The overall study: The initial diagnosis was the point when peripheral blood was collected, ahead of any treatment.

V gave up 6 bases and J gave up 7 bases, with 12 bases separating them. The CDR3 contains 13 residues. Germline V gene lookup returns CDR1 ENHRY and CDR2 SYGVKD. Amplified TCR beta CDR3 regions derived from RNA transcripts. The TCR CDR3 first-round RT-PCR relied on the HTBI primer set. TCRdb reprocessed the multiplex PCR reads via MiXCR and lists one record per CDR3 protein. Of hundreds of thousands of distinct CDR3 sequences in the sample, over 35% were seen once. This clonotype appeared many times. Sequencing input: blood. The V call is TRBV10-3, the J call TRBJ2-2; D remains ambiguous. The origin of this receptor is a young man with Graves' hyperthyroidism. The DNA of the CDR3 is TGTGCCATCAGGGACCTCACCGGCGGGGAGCTGTTTTTT. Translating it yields CAIRDLTGGELFF.